The 31 T cell receptor beta chains below were found in one sample sequenced in a study of cytomegalovirus exposure and HLA in healthy donors. Primers for the PCR totalled 60 Vbeta and 13 Jbeta. Repertoires were generated with immunoSEQ multiplex PCR, while TCRdb's copy carries only in-frame clones and drops some. The sample holds just over 150,000 clones. The sequenced sample consisted of PBMCs. Receptors originate from a woman aged 60-70 years in good health and CMV-seronegative.

The chain has TRBV5-8 and TRBJ1-5; D remains ambiguous. The CDR3 runs to 16 residues. V shed 5 bases and J shed 2 bases, with 17 bases lying between them. Looked up from germline, CDR1 is SGHTS and CDR2 is YDEGEE. CDR3: CASRTRRISGNQPQHF. CDR3 coding DNA: TGTGCCAGCAGAACCAGGAGGATTTCAGGCAATCAGCCCCAGCATTTT.

The chain carries TRBV30 and TRBJ2-7; D gene ambiguous. The CDR3 is 12 amino acids. The V gene lost 1 base and the J gene lost 6 bases, with 10 bases spanning the gap. The germline V gene encodes CDR1 GTSNPN and CDR2 SVGIG (reference sequence). The chain's CDR3 is CAWSDSFFEQYF. The DNA for the CDR3 is TGTGCCTGGAGTGACAGTTTTTTCGAGCAGTACTTC.

The chain couples TRBV7-3 to TRBJ1-2; 7 bases map to TRBD1. Trimming removed 5 bases from V and 7 bases from J; junction bases left unmatched: 10. Per germline, CDR1 SGHTA and CDR2 FQGTGA. The CDR3 runs 14 residues. As DNA, the CDR3 is TGTGCCAGCAGCCTTACAGGGGATTCGGGTGGCTACACCTTC. It encodes CASSLTGDSGGYTF.

The gene calls are TRBV6-6 and TRBJ2-7, with 11 bases aligning to TRBD2. This CDR3 is 16 amino acids long. The V gene's germline CDR1 is MNHNY and CDR2 SVGAGI (reference sequence). The J segment lost 7 bases and the V segment lost 6 bases, leaving 14 bases of the junction unmatched. The CDR3: CASSRGTSGPRGEQYF. CDR3 coding DNA: TGTGCCAGCAGCCGGGGGACTAGCGGACCTCGGGGTGAGCAGTACTTC.

The rearrangement links TRBV4-2 to TRBJ1-6; 7 bases line up with TRBD1. V lost 2 bases, J lost 0 bases, and 7 bases stayed unmatched. Germline assignment: CDR1 LGHNA and CDR2 YNFKEQ. The CDR3 has 18 amino acids. The CDR3 nucleotides read TGTGCCAGCAGCCAACCGTCGGCAGGGGGCTCCTATAATTCACCCCTCCACTTT. Translated, it gives CASSQPSAGGSYNSPLHF.

This chain joins TRBV5-1 and TRBJ1-1; 7 positions agree with TRBD1. Germline loops: CDR1 SGHRS, CDR2 YFSETQ. J gave up 5 bases and V 4 bases, and 14 bases lay outside the gene matches. The CDR3 loop spans 16 amino acids. The DNA of the CDR3 is TGCGCCAGCAGCCCCGACAGGGAGAAAGGGTGGACTGAAGCTTTCTTT. The encoded protein is CASSPDREKGWTEAFF.

The gene calls are TRBV7-2 and TRBJ1-1; D remains ambiguous. Trimming took 1 base from V and 0 from J, leaving 6 bases between them. CDR1 is SGHTA and CDR2 is FQGNSA in the germline V gene. This CDR3 has 14 amino acids. CDR3: CASSLGLLNTEAFF. The CDR3, as DNA: TGTGCCAGCAGCTTAGGACTCCTGAACACTGAAGCTTTCTTT.

The genes are TRBV5-8 and TRBJ2-7; 9 bases line up with TRBD1. Germline trimming cut 3 bases from V and 9 bases from J; bases unmatched to any gene: 13. CDR1 is SGHTS and CDR2 is YDEGEE in the germline V gene. The CDR3 spans 15 residues. Here the CDR3 reads CASSSGTGPSVVQYF. The CDR3 DNA sequence: TGTGCCAGCAGCTCCGGGACAGGGCCTTCTGTTGTGCAGTACTTC.

This rearrangement joins TRBV27 to TRBJ2-1, with TRBD2 identical over 16 bases. The J segment lost 7 bases and the V segment lost 3 bases, leaving 12 bases of the junction unmatched. Germline V gene sequence: CDR1 MNHEY, CDR2 SMNVEV (reference sequence). This CDR3 comprises 19 residues. CDR3 sequence: CASSFPGLAGGGSLNEQFF. The DNA for the CDR3 is TGTGCCAGCAGTTTCCCGGGACTAGCGGGAGGGGGGTCTTTAAATGAGCAGTTCTTC.

CDR3 nucleotides: TGTGCCAGCACCTATAAATTGGGACAGACCTCCTACGAGCAGTACTTC. This translates into CASTYKLGQTSYEQYF. This sequence joins TRBV11-2 and TRBJ2-7; 7 bases match TRBD1. The V gene's germline CDR1 is SGHAT and CDR2 FQNNGV. V lost 7 bases, J lost 0 bases, and 12 bases stayed unmatched. CDR3 length equals 16 residues.

The V call is TRBV2, the J call TRBJ2-7; 9 bases align to TRBD1. This CDR3 is built from 14 residues. From germline, CDR1 is SNHLY and CDR2 FYNNEI. Unmatched junction bases numbered 9, after V lost 8 bases and J lost 4 bases. The CDR3 region is CASGGRQGVYEQYF. The CDR3 nucleotides read TGTGCCAGCGGAGGACGACAGGGGGTATACGAGCAGTACTTC.

The chain links TRBV9 to TRBJ2-5, with a possible D match to TRBD2 (5 bases). Trimming stripped 0 bases from V and 7 bases from J, with 13 bases between. The germline gives CDR1 SGDLS, CDR2 YYNGEE. The CDR3 is 14 residues long. The CDR3 sequence is CASSVVGNVGTQYF. As DNA, the CDR3 is TGTGCCAGCAGCGTAGTCGGGAATGTAGGGACCCAGTACTTC.

The gene calls are TRBV7-2 and TRBJ2-2; TRBD2 agrees at 13 bases. The germline V gene has CDR1 SGHTA and CDR2 FQGNSA. V lost 4 bases, J lost 6 bases, and 2 bases stayed unmatched. This CDR3 region has 15 residues. This CDR3 reads CASSSGLAGAGELFF. The CDR3 DNA is TGTGCCAGCAGCTCAGGACTAGCGGGGGCCGGGGAGCTGTTTTTT.

V is TRBV5-1 and J is TRBJ2-3; 11 nucleotides align to TRBD2. With V trimmed by 4 bases and J by 2 bases, 6 bases remained unmatched. Germline loops: CDR1 SGHRS, CDR2 YFSETQ. CDR3 length equals 16 residues. As DNA, the CDR3 is TGCGCCAGCAGCCCGGGGACTAGCGGCTTCACAGATACGCAGTATTTT. Protein product: CASSPGTSGFTDTQYF.

This chain links TRBV29-1 with TRBJ2-4; D possibly corresponds to TRBD1 (6 bases). There are 12 residues in the CDR3. The V and J ends lost 6 bases and 8 bases respectively, with 14 bases between them. Germline lookup yields CDR1 SQVTM and CDR2 ANQGSEA. CDR3 loop: CSVRTANDIQYF. The CDR3 DNA reads as TGCAGCGTGCGGACAGCCAACGACATTCAGTACTTC. Drawing the rest from reference TRBV29-1 and TRBJ2-4, the complete variable domain is SAVISQKPSRDICQRGTSLTIQCQVDSQVTMMFWYRQQPGQSLTLIATANQGSEATYESGFVIDKFPISRPNLTFSTLTVSNMSPEDSSIYLCSVRTANDIQYFGAGTRLSVL.

The rearrangement uses TRBV7-9 and TRBJ1-3; D may be TRBD1 (5 bases). Germline V gives CDR1 SEHNR, CDR2 FQNEAQ (reference sequence). Trimming removed 11 bases at V and 2 bases at J, with 10 bases between. The CDR3 runs 12 residues. CDR3 in amino acids: CAFRVTGNTIYF. CDR3 sequence (DNA): TGTGCCTTCAGGGTAACTGGAAACACCATATATTTT.

V usage is TRBV30 and J usage is TRBJ2-5, with D perhaps TRBD2 (5 bases). The CDR3 extends over 12 amino acids. The V end was cut by 3 bases, the J end by 2 bases, with 7 bases between. Per germline, CDR1 GTSNPN and CDR2 SVGIG (reference sequence). For the CDR3, the DNA is TGTGCCTGGAGGGACTGGCAAGAGACCCAGTACTTC. Translated, it gives CAWRDWQETQYF.

As to this clone: The same CDR3 arises from other DNA sequences in this sample as well. The V gene is TRBV7-3, the J gene TRBJ1-1, with 7 bases matching TRBD1. The CDR3 runs 13 residues. Germline V lookup: CDR1 SGHTA, CDR2 FQGTGA. V was pared by 6 bases and J by 2 bases, with 3 bases of the junction left unmatched. The CDR3 here is CASSPGGNTEAFF. The DNA for the CDR3 is TGTGCCAGCAGTCCAGGGGGAAACACTGAAGCTTTCTTT.

V is TRBV11-2 and J is TRBJ2-7; 16 nucleotides agree with TRBD2. This CDR3 is built from 15 residues. Trimming took 6 bases from V and 7 from J; bases not matched to a gene: 6. Germline assignment: CDR1 SGHAT and CDR2 FQNNGV. This CDR3 reads CASRRGLAGGNEQYF. CDR3 bases: TGTGCCAGCAGGAGGGGACTAGCGGGAGGGAATGAGCAGTACTTC.

This chain connects TRBV6-5 to TRBJ2-3, with 8 bases identical to TRBD2. Germline V lookup: CDR1 MNHEY, CDR2 SVGAGI. V trimming: 9 bases; J trimming: 1 base; junction bases outside the gene matches: 6. The CDR3 is 14 amino acids. The CDR3 is CASRLATRTDTQYF. The CDR3, as DNA: TGTGCCAGTAGACTAGCGACCCGCACAGATACGCAGTATTTT.

This chain uses TRBV4-2 with TRBJ1-1; D unresolved. Per the germline V gene, CDR1 is LGHNA and CDR2 is YNFKEQ. The germline V and J ends were trimmed by 1 base and 0 bases, with 12 bases remaining between them. The CDR3 runs 16 residues. For the CDR3, the DNA is TGTGCCAGCAGCCAAGCCGGAGGGTACATGAACACTGAAGCTTTCTTT. Translated, it gives CASSQAGGYMNTEAFF.

Here the CDR3 DNA reads TGTGCCAGCAGTTTGGTGAGCACCGGGGAGCTGTTTTTT. This sequence encodes CASSLVSTGELFF. The V gene is TRBV27, the J gene TRBJ2-2; D remains ambiguous. Trimming removed 3 bases at V and 4 bases at J, with 6 bases between. Per the germline V gene, CDR1 is MNHEY and CDR2 is SMNVEV (reference sequence). This CDR3 comprises 13 residues.

The chain couples TRBV7-8 to TRBJ1-2; 8 nucleotides line up with TRBD1. Germline V CDR1 and CDR2: SGHVS, FQNEAQ. There are 18 residues in the CDR3. V lost 0 bases and J lost 2; bases outside the gene matches: 11. CDR3 sequence reads: CASSLALGQGAGNYGYTF. CDR3 nucleotide sequence: TGTGCCAGCAGCTTAGCCCTCGGACAGGGAGCCGGCAACTATGGCTACACCTTC.

V and J are TRBV9 and TRBJ1-3; 11 nucleotides match TRBD1. Per germline, CDR1 SGDLS and CDR2 YYNGEE. The CDR3 runs 16 residues. J gave up 2 bases and V 3 bases, and 4 bases lay outside the gene matches. The CDR3 region has the DNA TGTGCCAGCAGCGAGGGGACAGGGGGTACTGGAAACACCATATATTTT. Translation: CASSEGTGGTGNTIYF.

Here the CDR3 reads CASSLKSSGIDTQYF. The CDR3 nucleotides read TGTGCCAGCAGCTTAAAGTCTAGCGGGATAGATACGCAGTATTTT. The chain employs TRBV7-3 and TRBJ2-3; TRBD2 aligns across 9 bases. CDR1 is SGHTA and CDR2 is FQGTGA in the germline V gene. The CDR3 covers 15 residues. Trimming took 1 base from V and 5 from J; bases not matched to a gene: 4.

A remark on this clone: This sample includes further DNA sequences coding for the same CDR3. V is TRBV5-1 and J is TRBJ1-1, with a tentative D call TRBD1 (6 bases). CDR1 and CDR2 from the germline V gene are SGHRS and YFSETQ. The CDR3 runs to 16 residues. Trimming cost V 4 bases and J 1 base, with 17 bases left between them. The CDR3 protein is CASSLGHLGANTEAFF. Here the CDR3 DNA reads TGCGCCAGCAGCCTGGGGCACCTGGGGGCGAACACTGAAGCTTTCTTT.

The chain links TRBV9 to TRBJ1-4, with TRBD1 matching 10 bases. The CDR3 is made up of 15 amino acids. Germline CDR1 and CDR2: SGDLS and YYNGEE. V was clipped by 4 bases and J by 4 bases; unmatched bases: 4. Here the CDR3 reads CASSTGQGDNEKLFF. Here the CDR3 DNA reads TGTGCCAGCAGCACCGGACAGGGGGATAATGAAAAACTGTTTTTT.

CDR3: CAWSRGSTSSTTYEQYF. The CDR3, as DNA: TGTGCCTGGAGTCGGGGTTCAACTAGCAGCACCACCTACGAGCAGTACTTC. The chain carries TRBV30 and TRBJ2-7, with D possibly TRBD2 on 6 matching bases. The CDR3 is 17 amino acids. The ends were cut back, 2 bases at V and 2 bases at J, with 22 bases in the middle. CDR1 is GTSNPN, CDR2 SVGIG, per germline (reference sequence).

The chain combines TRBV27 with TRBJ1-1; the D is unclear. The V end lost 6 bases, the J end lost 7 bases, and 15 bases lay between the germline ends. Germline CDR1 is MNHEY and CDR2 is SMNVEV (reference sequence). The CDR3 sequence is 13 residues long. This CDR3 is CASRYSSGFEAFF. The CDR3 bases are TGTGCCAGCAGATATTCATCGGGGTTTGAAGCTTTCTTT.

The chain is built from TRBV18 and TRBJ1-4, with unresolved D. Germline CDR1 and CDR2: KGHSH and LQKENI. The CDR3 contains 15 residues. V shed 3 bases and J shed 7 bases, with 15 bases lying between them. The CDR3 DNA reads TGTGCCAGCTCACCTACAACTCCACCGGGTGAAAAACTGTTTTTT. It is translated as CASSPTTPPGEKLFF.

This chain joins TRBV28 and TRBJ1-1; TRBD1 agrees at 7 bases. V shed 6 bases and J 0 bases; nucleotides not matched to a gene: 7. Germline V gene sequence: CDR1 MDHEN, CDR2 SYDVKM. The CDR3 consists of 15 residues. CDR3 residues: CASRSGTAMNTEAFF. CDR3 coding DNA: TGTGCCAGCAGGTCCGGGACAGCTATGAACACTGAAGCTTTCTTT.